This entry is about one T cell receptor beta chain. In germline, CDR1 is SGHRS, CDR2 YFSETQ. The V and J ends lost 0 bases and 4 bases, in that order; junction bases with no gene match: 14. This CDR3 comprises 18 residues. The entry originates in a study of cytomegalovirus exposure and HLA in healthy donors. The PCR used 60 Vbeta and 13 Jbeta primers. The repertoire was sequenced with immunoSEQ multiplex PCR; TCRdb's copy has only in-frame clones and lacks some. Of approximately 190,000 clones detected, 80% to 85% appear once; the ten largest clones hold about 0.84%. The clonotype originates from a woman under 30 in good health and CMV-seronegative. The chain combines TRBV5-1 with TRBJ1-1; 8 bases line up with TRBD1. The source material was PBMCs. The CDR3, as DNA: TGCGCCAGCAGCTTGGAAGGCGGACAGGGAATCGGTACCACTGAAGCTTTCTTT. Amino acid sequence: CASSLEGGQGIGTTEAFF.